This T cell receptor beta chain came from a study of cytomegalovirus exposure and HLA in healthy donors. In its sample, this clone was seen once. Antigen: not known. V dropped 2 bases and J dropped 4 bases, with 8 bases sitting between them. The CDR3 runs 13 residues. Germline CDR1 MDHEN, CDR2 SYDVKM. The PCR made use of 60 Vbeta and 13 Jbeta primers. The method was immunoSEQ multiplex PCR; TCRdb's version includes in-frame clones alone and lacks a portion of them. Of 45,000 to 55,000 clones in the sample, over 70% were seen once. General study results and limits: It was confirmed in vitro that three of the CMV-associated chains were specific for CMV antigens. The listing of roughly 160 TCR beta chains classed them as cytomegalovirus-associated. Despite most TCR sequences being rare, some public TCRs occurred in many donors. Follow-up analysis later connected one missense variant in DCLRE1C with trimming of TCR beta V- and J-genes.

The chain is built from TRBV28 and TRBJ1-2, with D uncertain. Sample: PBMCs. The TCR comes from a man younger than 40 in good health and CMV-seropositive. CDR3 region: CASSLVLGYGYTF. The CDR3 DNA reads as TGTGCCAGCAGTTTAGTCCTCGGCTATGGCTACACCTTC.